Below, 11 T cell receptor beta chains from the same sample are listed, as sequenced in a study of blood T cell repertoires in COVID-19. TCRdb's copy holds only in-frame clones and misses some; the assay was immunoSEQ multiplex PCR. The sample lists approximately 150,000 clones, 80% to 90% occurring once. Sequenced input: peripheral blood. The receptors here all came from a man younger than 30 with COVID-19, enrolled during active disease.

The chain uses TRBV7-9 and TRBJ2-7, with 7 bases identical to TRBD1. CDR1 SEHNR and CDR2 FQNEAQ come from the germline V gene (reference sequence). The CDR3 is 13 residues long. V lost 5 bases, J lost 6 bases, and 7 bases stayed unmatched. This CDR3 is CASSRNTGAEQYF. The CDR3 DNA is TGTGCCAGCAGCCGAAACACAGGGGCCGAGCAGTACTTC.

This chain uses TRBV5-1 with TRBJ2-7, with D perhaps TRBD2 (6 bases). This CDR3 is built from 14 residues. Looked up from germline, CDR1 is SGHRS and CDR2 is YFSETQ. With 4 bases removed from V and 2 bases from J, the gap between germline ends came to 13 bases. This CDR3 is CASSLTGETYEQYF. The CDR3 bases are TGCGCCAGCAGCCTCACGGGGGAGACCTACGAGCAGTACTTC.

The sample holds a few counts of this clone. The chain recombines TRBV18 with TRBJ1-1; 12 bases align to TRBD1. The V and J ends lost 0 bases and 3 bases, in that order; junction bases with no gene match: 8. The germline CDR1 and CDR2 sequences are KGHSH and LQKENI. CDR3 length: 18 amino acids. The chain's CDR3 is CASSPPRGTGGADTEAFF. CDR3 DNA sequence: TGTGCCAGCTCACCACCCCGCGGGACAGGGGGCGCGGACACTGAAGCTTTCTTT.

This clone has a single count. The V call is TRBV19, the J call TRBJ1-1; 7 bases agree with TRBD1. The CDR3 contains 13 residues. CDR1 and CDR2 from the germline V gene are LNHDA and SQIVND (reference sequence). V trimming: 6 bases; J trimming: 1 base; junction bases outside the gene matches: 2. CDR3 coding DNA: TGTGCCAGTAGCGACAGGGCGAACACTGAAGCTTTCTTT. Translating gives CASSDRANTEAFF.

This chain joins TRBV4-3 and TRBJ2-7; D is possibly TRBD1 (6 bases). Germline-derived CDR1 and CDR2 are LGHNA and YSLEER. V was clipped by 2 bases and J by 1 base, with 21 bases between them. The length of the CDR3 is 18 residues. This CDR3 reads CASSQRRAAGTLSYEQYF. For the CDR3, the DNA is TGCGCCAGCAGCCAACGTAGGGCTGCCGGGACACTTTCCTACGAGCAGTACTTC.

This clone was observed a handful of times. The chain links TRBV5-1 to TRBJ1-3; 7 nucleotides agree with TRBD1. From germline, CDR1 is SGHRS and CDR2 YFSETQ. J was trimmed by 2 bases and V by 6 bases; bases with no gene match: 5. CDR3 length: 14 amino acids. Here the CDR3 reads CASTEGGAGNTIYF. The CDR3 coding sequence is TGCGCCAGCACCGAAGGGGGCGCTGGAAACACCATATATTTT.

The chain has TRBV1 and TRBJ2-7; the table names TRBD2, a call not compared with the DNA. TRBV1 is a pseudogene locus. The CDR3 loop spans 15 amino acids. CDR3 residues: CTSSQLAGRSYEQYF. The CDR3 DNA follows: TGCACCAGCAGCCAACTAGCGGGACGATCCTACGAGCAGTACTTC.

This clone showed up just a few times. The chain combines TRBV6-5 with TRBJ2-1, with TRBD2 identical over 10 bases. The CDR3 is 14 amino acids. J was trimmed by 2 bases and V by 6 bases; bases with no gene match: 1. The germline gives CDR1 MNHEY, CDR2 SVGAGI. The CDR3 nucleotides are TGTGCCAGCAGCCTAGCGGGAGCCTACAATGAGCAGTTCTTC. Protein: CASSLAGAYNEQFF.

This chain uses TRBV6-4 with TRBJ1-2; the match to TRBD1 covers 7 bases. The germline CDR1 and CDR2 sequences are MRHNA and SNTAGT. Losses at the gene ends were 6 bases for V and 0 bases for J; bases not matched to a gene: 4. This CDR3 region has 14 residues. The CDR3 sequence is CASSRDRSNYGYTF. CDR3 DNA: TGTGCCAGCAGCCGGGACAGATCTAACTATGGCTACACCTTC.

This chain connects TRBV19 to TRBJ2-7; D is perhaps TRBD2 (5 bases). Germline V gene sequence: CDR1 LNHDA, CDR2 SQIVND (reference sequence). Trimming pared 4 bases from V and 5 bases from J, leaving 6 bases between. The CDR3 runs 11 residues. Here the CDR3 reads CASSTSHEQYF. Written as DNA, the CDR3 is TGTGCCAGTAGTACTAGCCACGAGCAGTACTTC.

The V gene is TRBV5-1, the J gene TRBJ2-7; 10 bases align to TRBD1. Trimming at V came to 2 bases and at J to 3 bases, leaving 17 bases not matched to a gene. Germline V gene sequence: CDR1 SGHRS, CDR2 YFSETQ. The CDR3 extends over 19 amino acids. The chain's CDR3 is CASSFRLVGTGASVYEQYF. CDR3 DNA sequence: TGCGCCAGCAGCTTTCGGCTAGTGGGGACAGGGGCGTCAGTCTACGAGCAGTACTTC. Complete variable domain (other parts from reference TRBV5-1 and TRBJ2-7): KAGVTQTPRYLIKTRGQQVTLSCSPISGHRSVSWYQQTPGQGLQFLFEYFSETQRNKGNFPGRFSGRQFSNSRSEMNVSTLELGDSALYLCASSFRLVGTGASVYEQYFGPGTRLTVT.